This T cell receptor (beta chain) was captured by sequencing in a study of blood T cell repertoires in COVID-19. Overall study: Acute and convalescent COVID-19 specimens originated in the United States, Italy and Spain.

Sequencing used immunoSEQ multiplex PCR; TCRdb keeps in-frame clones, though not all of them. The sample has fewer than 120,000 clones, around 76% seen once; the top ten hold more than 3.5%. The receptor was isolated from a woman older than 75 with acute or convalescent COVID-19. The sequenced sample was peripheral blood.

The CDR3 loop reads CASSPGTSGLEVQETQYF. CDR3 sequence (DNA): TGCGCCAGCAGTCCGGGGACTAGCGGGCTGGAGGTTCAAGAGACCCAGTACTTC. J is TRBJ2-5 and V is TRBV4-1, with 12 bases identical to TRBD2. The J segment lost 2 bases and the V segment lost 6 bases, leaving 13 bases of the junction unmatched. CDR1 is MGHRA, CDR2 YSYEKL, per germline. This CDR3 is 18 amino acids long.